The 16 T cell receptor beta chains in this list originate from one sample, sequenced in a study of T cell repertoires in cytomegalovirus infection (dated by TCRdb to the late 2010s). Sequencing was carried out with an Illumina HiSeq 1500. TCRdb passed the public sequencing reads through fastp at Q25 and MiXCR, retaining productive beta sequences. For every CDR3 protein sequence, its rows merge into one entry that carries the most common genes and DNA. The sample data list 250,000 to 300,000 distinct CDR3 sequences, and roughly a quarter of these were observed just once. Of the sample, more than 11% is held by the ten largest clones. The sample consisted of PBMCs. The origin of the receptors is a human donor in good health (CMV status not recorded). Some clones in this sample may be carry-over from other donors' samples.

The CDR3 region is CASSQDLAQETQYF. The CDR3 nucleotides are TGTGCCAGCAGCCAGGATCTAGCCCAAGAGACCCAGTACTTC. The rearrangement links TRBV6-6 to TRBJ2-5, with D possibly matching TRBD2 (5 bases). CDR3 length: 14 amino acids. CDR1 MNHNY and CDR2 SVGAGI come from the germline V gene (reference sequence). Trimming left V 6 bases short and J 1 base short, with 12 bases between.

This clonotype showed up just a few times. The chain links TRBV15 to TRBJ1-5; D possibly corresponds to TRBD1 (5 bases). This CDR3 is built from 13 residues. The ends were cut back, 0 bases at V and 7 bases at J, with 7 bases in the middle. Germline-derived CDR1 and CDR2 are LNHNV and YYDKDF (reference sequence). Here the CDR3 reads CATSRDRDQPQHF. The CDR3 nucleotides read TGTGCCACCAGCAGAGATAGGGACCAGCCCCAGCATTTT.

This clonotype occurred a few times. V gene TRBV28 combines with J gene TRBJ2-7, with TRBD1 matching 10 bases. CDR3 size: 18 residues. The V and J ends lost 6 bases and 0 bases, in that order; junction bases with no gene match: 14. Germline V gives CDR1 MDHEN, CDR2 SYDVKM. CDR3 nucleotides: TGTGCCAGCAGCCGACAGGGGGCTTTCAAGGCAGCCTCCTACGAGCAGTACTTC. Protein sequence: CASSRQGAFKAASYEQYF.

About this clonotype: A much larger clone differs by one base, so this may be a read error. The rearrangement joins TRBV7-9 to TRBJ1-1; no firm D call. Germline-derived CDR1 and CDR2 are SEHNR and FQNEAQ (reference sequence). CDR3 size: 12 residues. The DNA of the CDR3 is TGTGCCAGCAGCCGGGCGAACACTGGAGCTTTCTTT. The encoded protein is CASSRANTGAFF.

This clonotype was detected a few times. V usage is TRBV11-2 and J usage is TRBJ2-3; D possibly corresponds to TRBD2 (5 bases). The V gene lost 5 bases and the J gene lost 6 bases, with 9 bases spanning the gap. This CDR3 spans 12 amino acids. In germline, CDR1 is SGHAT, CDR2 FQNNGV. The DNA of the CDR3 is TGTGCCAGCAGCCGGGAAGGGGATACGCAGTATTTT. As protein: CASSREGDTQYF.

This clonotype has only one observation. The J gene is TRBJ2-2, the V gene TRBV2; D is ambiguous. CDR3 size: 15 residues. CDR1 SNHLY and CDR2 FYNNEI come from the germline V gene. Between the trimmed V and J ends, which lost 2 bases and 6 bases, there was a span of 13 bases. The DNA of the CDR3 is TGTGCCAGCAGTGAAACCAGAAAAGGATCCGGGGAGCTGTTTTTT. It encodes CASSETRKGSGELFF.

This clonotype was found many times. A read error may account for a junction end that differs from germline. DNA for the CDR3: TGTGCTAGCAGCTTGAGTCGCGTATCAGAGACCCAGTACTTC. As protein: CASSLSRVSETQYF. The chain combines TRBV7-7 with TRBJ2-5, with D hard to call. Germline V gene lookup returns CDR1 SSHAT and CDR2 FNYEAQ (reference sequence). The CDR3 is 14 residues long.

A few counts support this clonotype. J is TRBJ1-4 and V is TRBV29-1; no reliable D call. V was cut by 4 bases and J by 0 bases, with 12 bases left in between. The germline V gene has CDR1 SQVTM and CDR2 ANQGSEA. The CDR3 has 15 residues. As DNA, the CDR3 is TGCAGCGTTGCGAGGGCTGGTGCAACTAATGAAAAACTGTTTTTT. Translating it yields CSVARAGATNEKLFF. Together with reference TRBV29-1 and TRBJ1-4, the CDR3 gives the full variable domain: SAVISQKPSRDICQRGTSLTIQCQVDSQVTMMFWYRQQPGQSLTLIATANQGSEATYESGFVIDKFPISRPNLTFSTLTVSNMSPEDSSIYLCSVARAGATNEKLFFGSGTQLSVL.

In its sample, this clonotype was seen a few times. The chain carries TRBV5-6 and TRBJ2-7, with D tentatively TRBD1 or TRBD2 (5 bases each). The germline V and J ends were trimmed by 1 base and 3 bases, with 14 bases remaining between them. The CDR3 runs 15 residues. Germline V gene sequence: CDR1 SGHDT, CDR2 YYEEEE. The CDR3, as DNA: TGTGCCAGCAGCTTGCCGGGGACCTCGGGCTACGAGCAGTACTTC. Its protein is CASSLPGTSGYEQYF.

This clonotype was counted between two and nine times. The rearrangement uses TRBV7-9 and TRBJ1-2, with D hard to call. This CDR3 is built from 15 residues. Trimming removed 5 bases at V and 0 bases at J, with 13 bases between. Germline loops: CDR1 SEHNR, CDR2 FQNEAQ (reference sequence). This CDR3 is CASSLGRTANYGYTF. CDR3 DNA sequence: TGTGCCAGCAGCCTTGGGCGGACGGCTAACTATGGCTACACCTTC.

The V call is TRBV19, the J call TRBJ2-5; TRBD2 agrees at 7 bases. V trimming: 1 base; J trimming: 1 base; junction bases outside the gene matches: 3. The CDR3 extends over 15 amino acids. From germline, CDR1 is LNHDA and CDR2 SQIVND (reference sequence). The CDR3 protein is CASSIARGTQETQYF. Written as DNA, the CDR3 is TGTGCCAGTAGTATAGCGCGGGGGACCCAAGAGACCCAGTACTTC.

The CDR3 region is CASSYSRRVDTEAFF. In nucleotides, the CDR3 is TGTGCCAGCAGTTACTCTCGCAGGGTAGACACTGAAGCTTTCTTT. The chain uses TRBV6-5 and TRBJ1-1, with D possibly TRBD1 on 5 matching bases. V lost 0 bases and J lost 3, with 11 bases in between. The CDR3 has 15 residues. CDR1 and CDR2 from the germline V gene are MNHEY and SVGAGI.

This rearrangement joins TRBV7-2 to TRBJ2-1, with TRBD2 matching 7 bases. V gave up 6 bases and J gave up 9 bases; unmatched junction bases: 5. Per the germline V gene, CDR1 is SGHTA and CDR2 is FQGNSA. The CDR3 totals 12 residues. CDR3 nucleotides: TGTGCCAGCAGTTGGGGGAGGGGTGAGCAGTTCTTC. Protein product: CASSWGRGEQFF.

This clonotype was detected only a few times. V and J are TRBV11-2 and TRBJ2-7; 7 bases fit TRBD1. The V and J ends lost 5 bases and 6 bases, in that order; junction bases with no gene match: 16. Germline CDR1 is SGHAT and CDR2 is FQNNGV. The CDR3 sequence is 16 residues long. The CDR3, as DNA: TGTGCCAGCAGCCCCCAATCGGTGACAGGGCGCAGCGAGCAGTACTTC. As protein: CASSPQSVTGRSEQYF.

The rearrangement links TRBV28 to TRBJ2-1, with unresolved D. Germline CDR1 is MDHEN and CDR2 is SYDVKM. V was pared by 3 bases and J by 6 bases, with 12 bases between. The CDR3 runs to 14 residues. The CDR3 DNA is TGTGCCAGCAGTTTTCTTCGGACCCTCAATGAGCAGTTCTTC. It translates to CASSFLRTLNEQFF.

The chain is built from TRBV7-2 and TRBJ2-1; 13 nucleotides agree with TRBD2. This CDR3 is built from 18 residues. The germline gives CDR1 SGHTA, CDR2 FQGNSA. V lost 4 bases and J lost 7; bases outside the gene matches: 13. The CDR3 reads CASSSGYRTSGSRNEQFF. For the CDR3, the DNA is TGTGCCAGCAGCTCCGGCTACAGGACTAGCGGGAGTAGGAATGAGCAGTTCTTC.